The rows below give T cell receptor beta chains drawn from one sample of a study of shared clonotypes between healthy human individuals. Libraries were prepared by immunoSEQ multiplex PCR; TCRdb keeps only in-frame clonotypes and omits some of them. The table has around 690,000 clones, 90% seen once. Sequencing was carried out using memory CD8+ T cells from PBMCs. The source of these receptors is a man younger than 35 in good health. Some clones in this sample may be carry-over from other donors' samples. Both conserved end residues are trimmed from each CDR3.

J | V | CDR3
TRBJ2-1 | TRBV7-7 | ASSSDMSSYNEQF
TRBJ2-1 | TRBV27 | ASSPLGSSYNEQF
TRBJ1-2 | TRBV6-9 | ASSEALRVNYGYT
TRBJ2-1 | TRBV29-1 | SVALSSAGEF
TRBJ2-3 | TRBV11-2 | ASSLVGRSADTQY
TRBJ1-2 | TRBV5-1 | ASSLDYLYGYT
TRBJ1-1 | TRBV27 | ASTSLGGGTEAF
TRBJ2-7 | TRBV27 | ASSPGAGSYEQY
TRBJ1-2 | TRBV11-2 | ASSLGAGRGDGYT
TRBJ1-2 | TRBV7-9 | ASRGGDWGYT
TRBJ2-7 | TRBV11-2 | ASSLVMVAGEYEQY
TRBJ2-2 | TRBV5-6 | ASSPYRTQRDSNTGELF
TRBJ2-6 | TRBV5-1 | ASSEGQAIWGGANVLT
TRBJ2-7 | TRBV2 | ASNNAGRGNEQY
TRBJ2-3 | TRBV28 | ASSYGGRGSLSADTQY
TRBJ2-7 | TRBV19 | ASSLRGGQHEQY